These T cell receptor beta chains were read from a single sample in a study of post-analysis software for immune sequencing data. TCRdb recomputed calls from the PCR reads with MiXCR, one row per CDR3 protein. The sample shows roughly 800,000 distinct CDR3 sequences, around 42% of them seen only once. Sequencing used blood. All receptors come from a girl aged 5 to 17 with multiple sclerosis. Each CDR3 is given with its conserved first and last residue. Each record gives: D gene, V gene, J gene, clone size, CDR3 protein, CDR3 DNA. A D gene is named only where the DNA matches it firmly. Rows give clone size only sometimes, using once, few, many, or a class for an expanded clone.

d_call: NA; v_call: TRBV20-1; j_call: TRBJ2-7; clone_size: NA; cdr3_aa: CSARVLSYEQYF; cdr3_nt: TGCAGTGCTAGAGTTCTCTCCTACGAGCAGTACTTC
d_call: NA; v_call: TRBV28; j_call: TRBJ2-7; clone_size: NA; cdr3_aa: CASSGGTGPYEQYF; cdr3_nt: TGTGCCAGCAGTGGCGGGACGGGGCCCTACGAGCAGTACTTC
d_call: NA; v_call: TRBV4-1; j_call: TRBJ1-2; clone_size: NA; cdr3_aa: CASSHDRGSRSYTF; cdr3_nt: TGCGCCAGCAGCCATGACCGGGGAAGCAGAAGCTACACCTTC
d_call: NA; v_call: TRBV7-6; j_call: TRBJ2-3; clone_size: NA; cdr3_aa: CASSAILKGNTDTQYF; cdr3_nt: TGTGCCAGCAGCGCGATATTGAAGGGCAACACAGATACGCAGTATTTT
d_call: NA; v_call: TRBV29-1; j_call: TRBJ1-3; clone_size: few; cdr3_aa: CSVGQSRNTIYF; cdr3_nt: TGCAGCGTCGGGCAGTCTCGGAACACCATATATTTT
d_call: NA; v_call: TRBV7-9; j_call: TRBJ2-3; clone_size: NA; cdr3_aa: CASIPGGALTDTQYF; cdr3_nt: TGTGCCAGCATTCCTGGGGGGGCCCTTACAGATACGCAGTATTTT
d_call: NA; v_call: TRBV30; j_call: TRBJ1-4; clone_size: few; cdr3_aa: CAWSWTNEKLFF; cdr3_nt: TGTGCCTGGAGCTGGACAAATGAAAAACTGTTTTTT
d_call: TRBD2; v_call: TRBV20-1; j_call: TRBJ2-1; clone_size: NA; cdr3_aa: CSAARHPAGVSYNEQFF; cdr3_nt: TGCAGTGCTGCCCGTCACCCTGCGGGAGTATCTTACAATGAGCAGTTCTTC
d_call: NA; v_call: TRBV18; j_call: TRBJ2-7; clone_size: few; cdr3_aa: CASSPPYGTYEQYF; cdr3_nt: TGTGCCAGCTCACCACCTTATGGGACCTACGAGCAGTACTTC
d_call: NA; v_call: TRBV30; j_call: TRBJ1-2; clone_size: NA; cdr3_aa: CAWNHNYGYTF; cdr3_nt: TGTGCCTGGAATCACAACTATGGCTACACCTTC
d_call: NA; v_call: TRBV14; j_call: TRBJ2-3; clone_size: NA; cdr3_aa: CASTLTGTDAQYF; cdr3_nt: TGTGCCAGCACTTTGACAGGCACAGATGCGCAGTATTTT
d_call: TRBD2; v_call: TRBV12-3/TRBV12-4; j_call: TRBJ2-1; clone_size: few; cdr3_aa: CASSLRAGGNEQFF; cdr3_nt: TGTGCCAGCAGTTTAAGGGCGGGAGGGAATGAGCAGTTCTTC
d_call: NA; v_call: TRBV30; j_call: TRBJ2-1; clone_size: NA; cdr3_aa: CAFGRAEQFF; cdr3_nt: TGTGCCTTCGGACGAGCAGAGCAGTTCTTC
d_call: TRBD2; v_call: TRBV20-1; j_call: TRBJ2-7; clone_size: NA; cdr3_aa: CSADSGAAYEQYF; cdr3_nt: TGCAGTGCTGATAGCGGGGCGGCCTACGAGCAGTACTTC
d_call: NA; v_call: TRBV7-2; j_call: TRBJ1-1; clone_size: NA; cdr3_aa: CASSLALGPKNTEAFF; cdr3_nt: TGTGCCAGCAGCTTAGCACTTGGACCGAAGAACACTGAAGCTTTCTTT
d_call: NA; v_call: TRBV29-1; j_call: TRBJ2-3; clone_size: few; cdr3_aa: CSASPEGGSTDTQYF; cdr3_nt: TGCAGTGCCTCGCCGGAGGGCGGGAGCACAGATACGCAGTATTTT